This T cell receptor beta chain was sequenced in a study of blood T cell repertoires in COVID-19. The protocol was immunoSEQ multiplex PCR, while the TCRdb copy is restricted to in-frame clones and leaves out a portion. The table includes 150,000 to 200,000 clones, 80% to 90% detected once. This CDR3 comprises 15 residues. Germline lookup yields CDR1 SEHNR and CDR2 FQNEAQ (reference sequence). V lost 5 bases to trimming and J lost 0 bases; unmatched junction nucleotides: 4. The sequenced material came from peripheral blood. The receptor was isolated from a man aged 18 to 29 with active or convalescent COVID-19. This chain connects TRBV7-9 to TRBJ2-1; 7 bases line up with TRBD2. The CDR3 is CASSRGGSSYNEQFF. DNA for the CDR3: TGTGCCAGCAGCCGGGGCGGGAGCTCCTACAATGAGCAGTTCTTC.